This paragraph covers one TCR beta chain sequence. Its specificity is unknown. This sample is drawn from a study of PD-L1 blockade in urothelial cancer. Study at large: Typically, measured as a median, blood samples had 140,000 or so T cells. Study observations and caveats: Durable benefit was linked to greater 3-week expansion of tumor-associated blood clones.

Synthetic TCR analog templates were added to each PCR reaction. Measured with immunoSEQ multiplex PCR; TCRdb has only the in-frame clones, and not every one. The table records 38,000 or so clones, about 85% of them present only once. This CDR3 region has 13 residues. From germline, CDR1 is SGHRS and CDR2 YFSETQ. V lost 5 bases to trimming and J lost 7 bases, with 12 bases between them. This sample's time point: pretreatment peripheral blood. Urothelial carcinoma, locally advanced or metastatic, affected the patients. The material sequenced was PBMCs, taken around atezolizumab (anti-PD-L1) treatment. The TCR originated in an elderly man with urothelial cancer. The chain has TRBV5-1 and TRBJ1-4; perhaps TRBD1 as D (5 bases). The CDR3 nucleotides read TGCGCCAGCAGTCGTGGGGGGATTGAAAAACTGTTTTTT. Translation: CASSRGGIEKLFF.